The rows below give T cell receptor beta chains drawn from one sample of a study of response to subunit inactivated influenza vaccine. TCRdb re-analysed the RT-PCR reads in MiXCR, keeping a single row per CDR3 protein. The sample yields around 570,000 distinct CDR3 sequences, about 11% seen once. A further study also used this sample, focusing on T cells expressing NK-cell markers.

Material: PBMCs from blood, obtained on the day of vaccination. These receptors were collected from a man aged 50-60 years who received an inactivated influenza vaccine. The CDR3 runs from the conserved cysteine through the conserved F or W.

>TRBJ2-2|TRBV5-1
CASSLYGSGGGELFF
>TRBJ2-7|TRBV5-1
CASSPGQGSWNQAYEQYF
>TRBJ2-5|TRBV4-1
CASSQTGGETQYF
>TRBJ2-2|TRBV5-1
CASSLARTGAGELFF
>TRBJ2-3|TRBV6-2/TRBV6-3
CASSSKGISTDTQYF
>TRBJ2-2|TRBV7-9
CASSLFLPGELFF
>TRBJ1-2|TRBV28
CASSSLREGRRHTF
>TRBJ2-7|TRBV29-1
CSVEQKGQDYEQYF
>TRBJ2-5|TRBV29-1
CSVAGGETQYF
>TRBJ2-5|TRBV24-1
CATEDRATTQYF
>TRBJ2-7|TRBV28
CASSPPSLGTYEQYF
>TRBJ2-7|TRBV5-1
CASSLGDSPEQYF
>TRBJ2-1|TRBV29-1
CSVEGGYNEQFF